A selection of T cell receptor beta chains follows, all from one sample in a study of OX40 agonist ivuxolimab in advanced cancers. TCRdb's table, derived via immunoSEQ multiplex PCR, lists solely in-frame clones and lacks some. The sample has over 8,500 clones; approximately 86% are singletons. Here the sequenced sample was CD4+ or CD8+ T cells sorted from blood, taken in a trial of the OX40 agonist ivuxolimab. Receptors originate from an adult with an advanced solid tumor such as melanoma, head and neck, liver or kidney cancer. Each CDR3 is given with its conserved first and last residue. D genes are given only for firm matches. A row's size may be missing; if present it is once, few, many or a size class.

abundance	d_gene	len	j_gene	v_gene	CDR3aa	CDR3nt
-	-	13	TRBJ1-2	TRBV4-1	CASSHKQGYGYTF	TGCGCCAGCAGCCACAAACAGGGCTATGGCTACACCTTC
-	-	12	TRBJ1-4	TRBV28	CASNPVGEKLFF	TGTGCCAGCAACCCAGTTGGAGAAAAACTGTTTTTT
-	-	16	TRBJ2-7	TRBV6-1	CASSEAVRDITYEQYF	TGTGCCAGCAGTGAAGCTGTAAGGGACATAACCTACGAGCAGTACTTC
-	TRBD2	16	TRBJ2-2	TRBV10-1	CASRSSGRIGTGELFF	TGCGCCAGCAGATCCAGCGGGAGGATAGGCACCGGGGAGCTGTTTTTT
-	-	14	TRBJ2-7	TRBV11-1	CASSETGTGYEQYF	TGTGCCAGCAGCGAAACAGGGACGGGCTACGAGCAGTACTTC
-	-	14	TRBJ2-2	TRBV7-2	CASSFSGVTGELFF	TGTGCCAGCAGCTTTAGCGGAGTCACCGGGGAGCTGTTTTTT
-	-	15	TRBJ2-3	TRBV27	CASSVGGVYTDTQYF	TGTGCCAGCAGTGTAGGTGGGGTCTACACAGATACGCAGTATTTT
-	TRBD2	18	TRBJ2-4	TRBV2	CASSEGASGTFGWGIQYF	TGTGCCAGCAGTGAAGGGGCTAGCGGGACTTTCGGGTGGGGCATTCAGTACTTC
-	TRBD2	15	TRBJ2-7	TRBV4-2	CASSVVAGGIYEQYF	TGTGCCAGCAGCGTGGTGGCGGGAGGGATCTACGAGCAGTACTTC
-	TRBD1	15	TRBJ1-1	TRBV7-9	CASSRSGTGRTEAFF	TGTGCCAGCAGCCGATCCGGGACAGGGCGTACTGAAGCTTTCTTT
-	-	14	TRBJ1-2	TRBV6-1	CASSEGTGWLGYTF	TGTGCCAGCAGTGAAGGTACAGGGTGGCTCGGCTACACCTTC
-	-	18	TRBJ2-7	TRBV5-1	CASSFKRGLLGLFYEQYF	TGCGCCAGCAGCTTTAAGCGCGGGCTTCTGGGGTTGTTCTACGAGCAGTACTTC
-	-	15	TRBJ2-3	TRBV6-6	CASSLEGARADTQYF	TGTGCCAGCAGTTTGGAAGGGGCCAGGGCAGATACGCAGTATTTT
-	-	15	TRBJ2-1	TRBV27	CASSLRSSSYNEQFF	TGTGCCAGCAGTTTGAGGTCGAGCTCCTACAATGAGCAGTTCTTC
few	-	15	TRBJ2-2	TRBV7-8	CASSWGLSHAGELFF	TGTGCCAGCAGCTGGGGACTGTCGCATGCGGGGGAGCTGTTTTTT
once	TRBD1	14	TRBJ1-5	TRBV6-5	CASSWTGSNQPQHF	TGTGCCAGCAGCTGGACAGGGAGCAATCAGCCCCAGCATTTT
-	-	12	TRBJ2-3	TRBV12-5	CASGQSTDTQYF	TGTGCTAGTGGTCAAAGTACAGATACGCAGTATTTT
-	-	14	TRBJ2-1	TRBV2	CASSAGRVGAEQFF	TGTGCCAGCAGTGCGGGCAGGGTAGGCGCGGAGCAGTTCTTC
-	TRBD1	16	TRBJ2-7	TRBV27	CASSLNSGGRGYEQYF	TGTGCCAGCAGTCTAAATTCAGGGGGCAGGGGCTACGAGCAGTACTTC
-	-	14	TRBJ2-1	TRBV7-9	CASSPKLPGLEQFF	TGTGCCAGCAGCCCCAAACTACCAGGACTAGAGCAGTTCTTC
medium-sized	-	17	TRBJ2-5	TRBV7-9	CASSLAFSGTDAETQYF	TGTGCCAGCAGCTTAGCGTTTTCAGGGACGGATGCGGAGACCCAGTACTTC
-	-	14	TRBJ2-2	TRBV6-5	CASSYSPSTGELFF	TGTGCCAGCAGTTATTCTCCGAGCACCGGGGAGCTGTTTTTT
-	-	15	TRBJ2-3	TRBV6-4	CASSDSQGGTDTQYF	TGTGCCAGCAGTGACTCGCAGGGAGGCACAGATACGCAGTATTTT
-	-	14	TRBJ2-7	TRBV9	CASSVDRVVDEQYF	TGTGCCAGCAGCGTAGACAGGGTTGTGGACGAGCAGTACTTC
once	-	13	TRBJ2-7	TRBV30	CAWSVQAGNEQYF	TGTGCCTGGAGTGTACAGGCGGGAAACGAGCAGTACTTC
-	-	16	TRBJ2-6	TRBV11-3	CASSLDNGLGANVLTF	TGTGCCAGCAGCTTAGACAATGGGCTCGGGGCCAACGTCCTGACTTTC
-	-	16	TRBJ2-3	TRBV6-4	CASSDSQGTSTDTQYF	TGTGCCAGCAGTGACTCCCAGGGGACTAGCACAGATACGCAGTATTTT
-	TRBD2	16	TRBJ2-1	TRBV7-8	CASSLAATSGYNEQFF	TGTGCCAGCAGCTTAGCGGCGACTAGCGGATACAATGAGCAGTTCTTC